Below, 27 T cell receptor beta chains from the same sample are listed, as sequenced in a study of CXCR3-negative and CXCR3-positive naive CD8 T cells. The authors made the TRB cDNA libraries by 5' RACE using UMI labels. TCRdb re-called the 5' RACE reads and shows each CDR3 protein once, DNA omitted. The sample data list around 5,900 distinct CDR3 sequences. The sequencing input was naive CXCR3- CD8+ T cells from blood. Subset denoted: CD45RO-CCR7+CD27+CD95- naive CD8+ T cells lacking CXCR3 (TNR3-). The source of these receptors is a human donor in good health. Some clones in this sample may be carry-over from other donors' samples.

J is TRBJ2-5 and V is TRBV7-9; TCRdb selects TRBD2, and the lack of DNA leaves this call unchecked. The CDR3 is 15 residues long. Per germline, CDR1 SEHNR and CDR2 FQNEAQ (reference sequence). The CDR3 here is CASGLSGAIGETQYF.

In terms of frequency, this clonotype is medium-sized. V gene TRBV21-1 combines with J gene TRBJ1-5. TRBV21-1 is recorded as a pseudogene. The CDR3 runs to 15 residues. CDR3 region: CASSKCAQNGQPQHF.

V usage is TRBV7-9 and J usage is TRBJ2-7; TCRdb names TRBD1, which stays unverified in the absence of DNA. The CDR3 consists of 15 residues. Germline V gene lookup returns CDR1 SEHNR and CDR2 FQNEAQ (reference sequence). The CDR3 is CASSSTRDTPWEQYF.

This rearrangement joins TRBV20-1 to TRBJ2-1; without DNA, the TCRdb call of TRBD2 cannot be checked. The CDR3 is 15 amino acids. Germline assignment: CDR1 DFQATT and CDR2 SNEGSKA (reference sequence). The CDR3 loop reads CSASYGLEDYNEQFF.

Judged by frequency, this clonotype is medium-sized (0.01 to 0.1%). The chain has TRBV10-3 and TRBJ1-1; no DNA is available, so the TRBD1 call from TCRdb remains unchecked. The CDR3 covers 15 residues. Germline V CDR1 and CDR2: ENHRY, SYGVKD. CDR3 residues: CAIRREGQSDTEAFF.

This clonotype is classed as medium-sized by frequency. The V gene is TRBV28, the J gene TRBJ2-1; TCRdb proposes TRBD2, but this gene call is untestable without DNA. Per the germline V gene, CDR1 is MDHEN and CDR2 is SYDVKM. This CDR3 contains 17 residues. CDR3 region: CASSLARRGLAGGKQFF. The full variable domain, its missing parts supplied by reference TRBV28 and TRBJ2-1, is DVKVTQSSRYLVKRTGEKVFLECVQDMDHENMFWYRQDPGLGLRLIYFSYDVKMKEKGDIPEGYSVSREKKERFSLILESASTNQTSMYLCASSLARRGLAGGKQFFGPGTRLTVL.

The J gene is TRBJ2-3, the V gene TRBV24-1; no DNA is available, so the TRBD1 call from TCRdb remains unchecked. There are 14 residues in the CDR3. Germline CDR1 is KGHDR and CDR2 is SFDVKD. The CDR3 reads CATSDWDEADTQYF.

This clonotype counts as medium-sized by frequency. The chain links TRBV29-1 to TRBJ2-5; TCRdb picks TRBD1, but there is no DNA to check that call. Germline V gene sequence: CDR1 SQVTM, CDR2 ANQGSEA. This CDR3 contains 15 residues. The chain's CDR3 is CSVDNRGRVGETQYF.

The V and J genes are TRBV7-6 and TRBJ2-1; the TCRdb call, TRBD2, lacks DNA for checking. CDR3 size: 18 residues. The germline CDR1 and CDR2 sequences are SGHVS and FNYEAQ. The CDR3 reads CASSLGVSGRNAYNEQFF. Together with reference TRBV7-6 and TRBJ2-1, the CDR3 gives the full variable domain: GAGVSQSPRYKVTKRGQDVALRCDPISGHVSLYWYRQALGQGPEFLTYFNYEAQQDKSGLPNDRFSAERPEGSISTLTIQRTEQRDSAMYRCASSLGVSGRNAYNEQFFGPGTRLTVL.

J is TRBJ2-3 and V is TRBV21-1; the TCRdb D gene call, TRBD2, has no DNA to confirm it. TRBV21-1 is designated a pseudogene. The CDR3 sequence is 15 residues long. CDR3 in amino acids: CASSYGGGRADTQYF.

CDR3 loop: CADGQPEETQYF. The chain is built from TRBV7-8 and TRBJ2-5; TCRdb selects TRBD1, and the lack of DNA leaves this call unchecked. The CDR3 has 12 residues. Germline CDR1 and CDR2: SGHVS and FQNEAQ.

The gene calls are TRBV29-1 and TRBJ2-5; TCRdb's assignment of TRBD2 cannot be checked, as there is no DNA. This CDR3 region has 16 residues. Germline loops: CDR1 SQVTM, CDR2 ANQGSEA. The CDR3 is CSVFPGDSGTQETQYF.

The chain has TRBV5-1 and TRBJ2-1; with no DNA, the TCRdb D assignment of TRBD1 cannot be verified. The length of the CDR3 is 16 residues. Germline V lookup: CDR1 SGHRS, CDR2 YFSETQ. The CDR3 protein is CASSFDREQTGNEQFF. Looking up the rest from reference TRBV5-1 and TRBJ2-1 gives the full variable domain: KAGVTQTPRYLIKTRGQQVTLSCSPISGHRSVSWYQQTPGQGLQFLFEYFSETQRNKGNFPGRFSGRQFSNSRSEMNVSTLELGDSALYLCASSFDREQTGNEQFFGPGTRLTVL.

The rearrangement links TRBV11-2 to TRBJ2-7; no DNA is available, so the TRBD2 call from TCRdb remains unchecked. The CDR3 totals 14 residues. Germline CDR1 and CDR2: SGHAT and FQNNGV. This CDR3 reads CASSLARGSYEQYF. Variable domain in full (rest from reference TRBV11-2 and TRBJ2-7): EAGVAQSPRYKIIEKRQSVAFWCNPISGHATLYWYQQILGQGPKLLIQFQNNGVVDDSQLPKDRFSAERLKGVDSTLKIQPAKLEDSAVYLCASSLARGSYEQYFGPGTRLTVT.

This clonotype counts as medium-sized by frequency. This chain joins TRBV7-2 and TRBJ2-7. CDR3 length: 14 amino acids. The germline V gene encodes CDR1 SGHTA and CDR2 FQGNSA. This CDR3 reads CASSLAGPSYEQYF.

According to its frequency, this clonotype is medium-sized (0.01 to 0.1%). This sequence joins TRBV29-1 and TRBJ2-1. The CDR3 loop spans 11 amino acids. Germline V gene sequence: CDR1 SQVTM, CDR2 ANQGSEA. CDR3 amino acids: CSVRYNNEQFF.

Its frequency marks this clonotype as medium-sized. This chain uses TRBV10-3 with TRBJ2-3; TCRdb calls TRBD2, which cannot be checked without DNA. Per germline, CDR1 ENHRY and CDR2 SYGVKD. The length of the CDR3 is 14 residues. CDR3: CAISEGGPTDTQYF.

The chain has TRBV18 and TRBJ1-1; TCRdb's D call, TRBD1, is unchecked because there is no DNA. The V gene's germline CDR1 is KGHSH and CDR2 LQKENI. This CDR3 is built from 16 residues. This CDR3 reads CASSPGGSSANTEAFF.

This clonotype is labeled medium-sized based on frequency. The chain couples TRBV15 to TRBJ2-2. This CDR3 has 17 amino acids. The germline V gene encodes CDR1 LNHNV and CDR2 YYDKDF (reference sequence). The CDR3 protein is CATSRDRRGANTGELFF.

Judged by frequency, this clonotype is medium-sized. This chain's CDR3 is CSARDGTGDAFF. This chain uses TRBV20-1 with TRBJ1-1; TCRdb designates TRBD1, a call that cannot be tested without DNA. CDR1 DFQATT and CDR2 SNEGSKA come from the germline V gene (reference sequence). The CDR3 totals 12 residues.

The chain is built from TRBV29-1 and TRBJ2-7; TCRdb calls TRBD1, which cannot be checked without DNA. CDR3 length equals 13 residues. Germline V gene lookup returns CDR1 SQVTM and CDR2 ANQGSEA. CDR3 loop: CSVAGTASYEQYF.

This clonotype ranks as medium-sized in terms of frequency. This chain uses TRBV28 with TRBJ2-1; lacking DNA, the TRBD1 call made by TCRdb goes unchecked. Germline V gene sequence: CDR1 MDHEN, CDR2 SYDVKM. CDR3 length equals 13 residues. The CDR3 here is CASRLLTDNEQFF.

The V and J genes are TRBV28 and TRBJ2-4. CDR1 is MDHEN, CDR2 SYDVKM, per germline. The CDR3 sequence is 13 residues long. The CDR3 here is CAVLGLAKNIQYF.

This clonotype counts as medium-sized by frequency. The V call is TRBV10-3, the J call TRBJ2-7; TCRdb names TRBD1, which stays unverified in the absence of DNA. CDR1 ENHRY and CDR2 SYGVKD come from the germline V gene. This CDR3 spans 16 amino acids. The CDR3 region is CAISEVRGESAYEQYF.

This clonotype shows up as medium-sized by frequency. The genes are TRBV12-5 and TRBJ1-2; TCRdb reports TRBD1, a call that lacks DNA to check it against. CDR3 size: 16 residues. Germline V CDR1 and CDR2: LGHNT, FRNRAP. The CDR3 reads CASGTPPGQDTYGYTF.

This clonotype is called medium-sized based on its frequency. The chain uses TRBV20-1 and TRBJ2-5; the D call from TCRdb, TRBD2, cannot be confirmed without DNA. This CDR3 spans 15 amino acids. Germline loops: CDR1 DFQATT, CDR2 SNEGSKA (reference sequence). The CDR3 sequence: CSAREGLAVQETQYF.

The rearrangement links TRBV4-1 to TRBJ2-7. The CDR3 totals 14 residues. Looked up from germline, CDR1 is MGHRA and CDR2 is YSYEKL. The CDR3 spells CASSHDGSGNEQYF.